This T cell receptor beta chain derives from a study of read filtering for tumor transcriptome and immune sequencing. Study context: Per sample, TCR-region reads ranged about 4.05 to 10.27 million by IR-seq, roughly 80 to 1,300 by RNA-seq.

From approximately 400 ng of RNA, a library with molecular barcoded alpha/delta and beta/gamma adaptors was made. Via MiXCR, TCRdb re-called the reads, giving one row per CDR3 protein. The table lists more than 100,000 distinct CDR3 sequences, 10% to 15% of them singletons, with 9.5% to 12% in the top ten. Every patient had bone marrow sampled while the disease was active. This clonotype has ten or more counts. What it binds is unknown. Broader study findings: The CD138-negative fraction was mixed bone marrow immune cells, not pure T cells.

Germline V lookup: CDR1 LGHNA, CDR2 YNFKEQ. The CDR3 sequence is 16 residues long. V was cut by 0 bases and J by 9 bases, with 17 bases left in between. The specimen sequenced was a population of CD138-negative cells sorted from bone marrow. The receptor comes from a donor at least 40 years old with multiple myeloma. The chain combines TRBV4-2 with TRBJ2-2; no reliable D call. The CDR3 loop reads CASSQEGTGVFRELFF. The DNA of the CDR3 is TGTGCCAGCAGCCAAGAGGGAACTGGGGTTTTTAGGGAGCTGTTTTTT.